Shown below are 17 T cell receptor beta chains from a single sample sequenced in a study of response to subunit inactivated influenza vaccine. TCRdb reprocessed the RT-PCR reads via MiXCR and lists one record per CDR3 protein. The sample contains some 500,000 distinct CDR3 sequences, approximately 13% of which appear only once. This specimen consisted of PBMCs from blood, obtained roughly 46 days after vaccination. Receptor source: a man over 45 who received an inactivated influenza vaccine.

The chain combines TRBV28 with TRBJ2-2; D not resolved. The CDR3 contains 16 residues. Germline V gene data show CDR1 as MDHEN and CDR2 as SYDVKM. Trimming took 3 bases from V and 3 from J, leaving 14 bases between them. CDR3: CASSFFTIKDTGELFF. The CDR3 DNA is TGTGCCAGCAGTTTCTTCACTATAAAAGACACCGGGGAGCTGTTTTTT.

The chain uses TRBV20-1 and TRBJ2-1; D possibly uses TRBD1 or TRBD2 (5 bases each). The V end was cut by 3 bases, the J end by 6 bases, with 21 bases between. The CDR3 extends over 16 amino acids. Germline V CDR1 and CDR2: DFQATT, SNEGSKA (reference sequence). CDR3 DNA: TGCAGTGCTAGGTCTAGGGGACGACTCTACCCCAATGAGCAGTTCTTC. Protein: CSARSRGRLYPNEQFF.

The gene calls are TRBV7-6 and TRBJ2-5; TRBD1 matches 9 bases. The CDR3 loop spans 15 amino acids. The V gene's germline CDR1 is SGHVS and CDR2 FNYEAQ. J gave up 2 bases and V 5 bases, and 6 bases lay outside the gene matches. The chain's CDR3 is CASSKGQGTQETQYF. DNA for the CDR3: TGTGCCAGCAGCAAAGGACAGGGGACTCAAGAGACCCAGTACTTC.

CDR3 region: CASSSDSFENTEAFF. The CDR3 DNA sequence: TGTGCCAGCAGCTCGGACAGTTTTGAGAACACTGAAGCTTTCTTT. V usage is TRBV7-3 and J usage is TRBJ1-1; the D gene is possibly TRBD1 (6 bases). Trimming pared 4 bases from V and 1 base from J, leaving 13 bases between. Germline assignment: CDR1 SGHTA and CDR2 FQGTGA. This CDR3 is built from 15 residues.

This clonotype was seen more than once but under ten times. The rearrangement uses TRBV30 and TRBJ2-2, with TRBD1 matching over 9 bases. From germline, CDR1 is GTSNPN and CDR2 SVGIG (reference sequence). V gave up 5 bases and J gave up 3 bases; unmatched junction bases: 7. The CDR3 spans 15 residues. This CDR3 reads CAWDKTGGYTGELFF. The DNA of the CDR3 is TGTGCCTGGGATAAGACAGGGGGTTACACCGGGGAGCTGTTTTTT.

This clonotype was detected a few times. The V gene is TRBV28, the J gene TRBJ2-3; a weak D match, TRBD2 (6 bases). The CDR3 sequence is 13 residues long. Germline assignment: CDR1 MDHEN and CDR2 SYDVKM. V lost 6 bases, J lost 8 bases, and 15 bases lay in between. CDR3 DNA sequence: TGTGCCAGCAGCCCCGGGACTTACGGTACGCAGTATTTT. Its translation is CASSPGTYGTQYF. The full variable domain, with the rest looked up from reference TRBV28 and TRBJ2-3, is DVKVTQSSRYLVKRTGEKVFLECVQDMDHENMFWYRQDPGLGLRLIYFSYDVKMKEKGDIPEGYSVSREKKERFSLILESASTNQTSMYLCASSPGTYGTQYFGPGTRLTVL.

The J gene is TRBJ2-5, the V gene TRBV4-3, with unresolved D. CDR3 length: 14 amino acids. V was shortened by 0 bases and J by 3 bases, with 8 bases between the two germline ends. Germline CDR1 reads LGHNA; CDR2 reads YSLEER. The CDR3 loop is CASSQEQSKETQYF. The CDR3 DNA reads as TGCGCCAGCAGCCAAGAACAGAGTAAAGAGACCCAGTACTTC.

CDR3 sequence reads: CAIAGGVDEQYF. In nucleotides, the CDR3 is TGTGCCATCGCGGGAGGGGTCGACGAGCAGTACTTC. The chain has TRBV10-3 and TRBJ2-7; 9 nucleotides agree with TRBD2. The CDR3 has 12 amino acids. The ends lost 8 bases at V and 5 bases at J; junction bases unmatched: 4. Germline V gene sequence: CDR1 ENHRY, CDR2 SYGVKD.

The chain joins TRBV5-1 to TRBJ1-4; TRBD1 agrees at 7 bases. The CDR3 is made up of 15 amino acids. CDR1 SGHRS and CDR2 YFSETQ come from the germline V gene. The V and J ends lost 4 bases and 5 bases, in that order; junction bases with no gene match: 8. CDR3 DNA: TGCGCCAGCAGCGGAAAAGGGGGCCTGAATGAAAAACTGTTTTTT. Its translation is CASSGKGGLNEKLFF.

The chain carries TRBV6-5 and TRBJ2-3, with D tentatively TRBD1 (6 bases). Germline V lookup: CDR1 MNHEY, CDR2 SVGAGI. The V gene lost 4 bases and the J gene lost 8 bases, with 22 bases spanning the gap. This CDR3 region has 16 residues. The CDR3 coding sequence is TGTGCCAGCAGTTCAGGGGAGTTAACCCCACAGGGTACGCAGTATTTT. Translation gives CASSSGELTPQGTQYF.

This clonotype was detected only a few times. V usage is TRBV5-1 and J usage is TRBJ1-6; 8 nucleotides align to TRBD1. Looked up from germline, CDR1 is SGHRS and CDR2 is YFSETQ. The J segment lost 7 bases and the V segment lost 0 bases, leaving 3 bases of the junction unmatched. The CDR3 sequence is 15 residues long. The CDR3: CASSLDRGWNSPLHF. The CDR3 DNA reads as TGCGCCAGCAGCTTGGACAGGGGGTGGAATTCACCCCTCCACTTT.

In this sample, this clonotype turned up a few times. V and J are TRBV20-1 and TRBJ2-1; D remains unclear. Germline CDR1 is DFQATT and CDR2 is SNEGSKA (reference sequence). Trimming pared 3 bases from V and 1 base from J, leaving 13 bases between. This CDR3 contains 15 residues. CDR3 amino acids: CSASGFSLSYNEQFF. DNA for the CDR3: TGCAGTGCTAGTGGCTTCTCCCTATCCTACAATGAGCAGTTCTTC.

The J gene is TRBJ2-3, the V gene TRBV5-1; D is possibly TRBD2 (6 bases). This CDR3 has 15 amino acids. Per germline, CDR1 SGHRS and CDR2 YFSETQ. V was trimmed by 1 base and J by 3 bases, leaving 12 bases between them. In DNA, the CDR3 is TGCGCCAGCAGCTTGACTAGCATATCGACAGATACGCAGTATTTT. This codes for CASSLTSISTDTQYF. The entire variable domain, with the rest obtained from reference TRBV5-1 and TRBJ2-3, is as follows: KAGVTQTPRYLIKTRGQQVTLSCSPISGHRSVSWYQQTPGQGLQFLFEYFSETQRNKGNFPGRFSGRQFSNSRSEMNVSTLELGDSALYLCASSLTSISTDTQYFGPGTRLTVL.

This clonotype came up a few times. This chain joins TRBV10-1 and TRBJ2-5; D may be TRBD1 (5 bases). Germline V CDR1 and CDR2: WNHNN, SYGVQD (reference sequence). The length of the CDR3 is 13 residues. V shed 3 bases and J shed 3 bases, with 8 bases lying between them. The CDR3: CASSDPGKETQYF. The CDR3 DNA reads TGCGCCAGCAGTGATCCAGGGAAAGAGACCCAGTACTTC.

This clonotype was detected only a few times. The chain links TRBV6-1 to TRBJ2-7; D unclear. The CDR3 sequence is 14 residues long. Trimming removed 6 bases at V and 4 bases at J, with 16 bases between. The germline CDR1 and CDR2 sequences are MNHNS and SASEGT. CDR3 sequence (DNA): TGTGCCAGCAGCCCAGGACCGAAGCCATACGAGCAGTACTTC. It encodes CASSPGPKPYEQYF.

The sample holds many counts of this clonotype. The V call is TRBV15, the J call TRBJ2-5; TRBD2 matches at 9 bases. This CDR3 is built from 15 residues. Germline V CDR1 and CDR2: LNHNV, YYDKDF (reference sequence). With 0 bases clipped from V and 3 bases from J, the junction kept 2 bases outside the gene matches. CDR3 sequence (DNA): TGTGCCACCAGCAGAGAGCGACTAGCGGAAGAGACCCAGTACTTC. It is translated as CATSRERLAEETQYF.

The sample holds a few counts of this clonotype. The chain employs TRBV28 and TRBJ2-2, with a possible D match to TRBD2 (5 bases). The V and J ends lost 3 bases and 9 bases respectively, with 17 bases between them. CDR1 is MDHEN and CDR2 is SYDVKM in the germline V gene. There are 15 residues in the CDR3. The CDR3 region is CASSFTGNTEWELFF. The CDR3 DNA reads TGTGCCAGCAGTTTCACCGGGAACACTGAATGGGAGCTGTTTTTT.